The 5 T cell receptor beta chains reported below all come from one sample, sequenced in a study of cytotoxic CD8 clonotypes in ibrutinib-treated CLL. Libraries were prepared by immunoSEQ multiplex PCR; TCRdb keeps only in-frame clonotypes and omits some of them. The sample has about 130,000 clones, roughly three quarters seen once. Material: PBMCs, obtained after 12 months of ibrutinib treatment. The source of these receptors is a human donor with chronic lymphocytic leukemia.

This clone was counted only a few times. The CDR3 nucleotides read TGCGCCAGCAAAAATGATGAAAAACTGTTTTTT. It translates to CASKNDEKLFF. V is TRBV5-1 and J is TRBJ1-4, with D unresolved. The CDR3 has 11 amino acids. Trimming took off 6 bases at V and 6 bases at J, with 6 bases between the two ends. Germline lookup yields CDR1 SGHRS and CDR2 YFSETQ.

The gene calls are TRBV25-1 and TRBJ2-7; 10 nucleotides match TRBD2. From germline, CDR1 is MGHDK and CDR2 SYGVNS. V dropped 2 bases and J dropped 2; count of bases not matched to a gene: 3. The CDR3 contains 15 residues. The CDR3 bases are TGTGCCAGCAGTGAACTAACTAGCGGGACCTACGAGCAGTACTTC. It yields the protein CASSELTSGTYEQYF.

The chain uses TRBV6-6 and TRBJ2-3, with D possibly being TRBD2 (6 bases). The length of the CDR3 is 15 residues. Germline values: CDR1 MNHNY, CDR2 SVGAGI (reference sequence). The germline V and J ends were trimmed by 6 bases and 0 bases, with 13 bases remaining between them. The CDR3 is CASRKAGSSTDTQYF. CDR3 DNA: TGTGCCAGCAGAAAGGCGGGGTCCAGCACAGATACGCAGTATTTT.

The chain has TRBV6-6 and TRBJ2-7; D remains ambiguous. The V end was cut by 6 bases, the J end by 0 bases, with 6 bases between. CDR3 length: 12 residues. The germline gives CDR1 MNHNY, CDR2 SVGAGI (reference sequence). In DNA, the CDR3 is TGTGCCAGCAGAGCTAGCTCCTACGAGCAGTACTTC. Translation: CASRASSYEQYF.

The chain links TRBV19 to TRBJ1-2, with TRBD1 matching 12 bases. The ends lost 9 bases at V and 6 bases at J; junction bases unmatched: 8. The CDR3 has 14 amino acids. Germline CDR1 and CDR2: LNHDA and SQIVND (reference sequence). DNA of the CDR3: TGTGCCAGCAGCCGGGACAGGGGGCGTGATGGCTACACCTTC. The encoded protein is CASSRDRGRDGYTF.